These 29 T cell receptor beta chains came from one sample sequenced in a study of patients and donors after allogeneic stem cell transplantation. TCRdb independently ran MiXCR on the RT-PCR reads; one entry per CDR3 protein. The table includes 110,000 or so distinct CDR3 sequences, roughly 35% detected once. Material for sequencing was blood, either unsorted or a sorted T cell fraction (not recorded which). The receptors originated from a human donor who was either an allogeneic HSCT recipient or a stem cell or donor lymphocyte infusion donor (not recorded which). It is not recorded whose cells these are; they may come from a transplant donor.

There are a few counts of this clonotype. The chain employs TRBV20-1 and TRBJ1-1; 7 positions match TRBD1. The trim removed 0 bases at V and 5 bases at J, leaving 12 bases unmatched. CDR3 length equals 16 residues. Germline V gene lookup returns CDR1 DFQATT and CDR2 SNEGSKA (reference sequence). CDR3 coding DNA: TGCAGTGCTAGAGATCCACCTAGGACAGGCCGGACTGAAGCTTTCTTT. This codes for CSARDPPRTGRTEAFF.

CDR3 sequence reads: CASSFISSSEQFF. The CDR3 region has the DNA TGTGCCAGCAGTTTCATCAGTTCGTCCGAGCAGTTCTTC. The chain recombines TRBV12-3 or TRBV12-4 with TRBJ2-1; no firm D call. Trimming shortened V by 3 bases and J by 10 bases, and 13 bases separated the two germline ends. The CDR3 is 13 amino acids.

The chain carries TRBV7-8 and TRBJ2-3; tentative D call: TRBD1 (5 bases). This CDR3 has 13 residues. V was shortened by 5 bases and J by 3 bases, with 9 bases between the two germline ends. Germline CDR1 SGHVS, CDR2 FQNEAQ. In DNA form, the CDR3 reads TGTGCCAGCAGCCAAGGGGTAACAGATACGCAGTATTTT. It translates to CASSQGVTDTQYF.

V is TRBV2 and J is TRBJ2-1; 10 positions match TRBD2. The CDR3 covers 14 residues. CDR1 is SNHLY, CDR2 FYNNEI, per germline. V trimming: 6 bases; J trimming: 7 bases; junction bases outside the gene matches: 6. The CDR3 DNA reads as TGTGCCAGCAGGAGCGGGAGGGCCAGGAATGAGCAGTTCTTC. This translates into CASRSGRARNEQFF.

The chain combines TRBV3-1 with TRBJ2-1; unclear D gene. Trimming shortened V by 3 bases and J by 8 bases, and 14 bases separated the two germline ends. This CDR3 is built from 14 residues. Germline lookup yields CDR1 LGHDT and CDR2 YNNKEL (reference sequence). The CDR3 sequence is CASSQHPLNDEQFF. In DNA form, the CDR3 reads TGTGCCAGCAGCCAGCACCCTCTAAACGATGAGCAGTTCTTC.

This clonotype was found a few times. J is TRBJ2-1 and V is TRBV5-8, with 12 bases fitting TRBD2. Trimming at V came to 1 base and at J to 4 bases, leaving 6 bases not matched to a gene. Germline V gene sequence: CDR1 SGHTS, CDR2 YDEGEE. This CDR3 is 17 amino acids long. The CDR3 sequence: CASSLPGLAGRYNEQFF. The CDR3 DNA reads TGTGCCAGCAGCTTGCCCGGACTAGCGGGAAGATACAATGAGCAGTTCTTC.

The rearrangement links TRBV20-1 to TRBJ2-1; TRBD2 matches 10 bases. After removal of 2 bases from V and 0 bases from J, the junction contained 10 bases not matched to a gene. The CDR3 sequence is 18 residues long. CDR1 and CDR2 from the germline V gene are DFQATT and SNEGSKA (reference sequence). The CDR3 nucleotides are TGCAGTGCTAGACTTCCCCTCCGGACTAGCGGCTCCTACAATGAGCAGTTCTTC. Its protein product is CSARLPLRTSGSYNEQFF.

J is TRBJ2-2 and V is TRBV5-1, with D tentatively TRBD2 (5 bases). Trimming removed 4 bases at V and 5 bases at J, with 18 bases between. CDR3 length: 16 amino acids. Germline CDR1 SGHRS, CDR2 YFSETQ. Here the CDR3 reads CASSRRTWQETGELFF. CDR3 bases: TGCGCCAGCAGCCGAAGGACTTGGCAAGAAACCGGGGAGCTGTTTTTT. The whole variable domain, filled in from reference TRBV5-1 and TRBJ2-2, reads KAGVTQTPRYLIKTRGQQVTLSCSPISGHRSVSWYQQTPGQGLQFLFEYFSETQRNKGNFPGRFSGRQFSNSRSEMNVSTLELGDSALYLCASSRRTWQETGELFFGEGSRLTVL.

There are a few counts of this clonotype. J is TRBJ1-4 and V is TRBV4-2; 10 bases are a match to TRBD1. The CDR3 sequence is 16 residues long. Per germline, CDR1 LGHNA and CDR2 YNFKEQ. The trim removed 1 base at V and 8 bases at J, leaving 7 bases unmatched. Here the CDR3 DNA reads TGTGCCAGCAGCCAAGTTATGGGACAGGGGCACGAAAAACTGTTTTTT. Translation gives CASSQVMGQGHEKLFF.

This sequence joins TRBV4-3 and TRBJ2-3; perhaps TRBD2 as D (5 bases). Trimming shortened V by 5 bases and J by 2 bases, and 11 bases separated the two germline ends. The germline gives CDR1 LGHNA, CDR2 YSLEER. The CDR3 covers 14 residues. Here the CDR3 DNA reads TGCGCCAGCAGCGAAGCGGAAATCACAGATACGCAGTATTTT. Its protein is CASSEAEITDTQYF.

In its sample, this clonotype was seen many times. This rearrangement joins TRBV29-1 to TRBJ1-1; D not certain. V lost 7 bases and J 7 bases, leaving 16 bases between the germline ends. This CDR3 has 12 amino acids. Germline assignment: CDR1 SQVTM and CDR2 ANQGSEA. The CDR3 DNA follows: TGCAGCGCCGGGGTCCCGACATTTGAAGCTTTCTTT. This codes for CSAGVPTFEAFF.

The chain joins TRBV6-1 to TRBJ1-5, with TRBD1 matching over 8 bases. This CDR3 is built from 17 residues. The V gene's germline CDR1 is MNHNS and CDR2 SASEGT. V shed 4 bases, J shed 3 bases, and the junction held 11 bases outside the gene matches. The CDR3 DNA follows: TGTGCCAGCAGTGCTTTTGACGGACAGGGTTACAATCAGCCCCAGCATTTT. Protein sequence: CASSAFDGQGYNQPQHF.

This clonotype occurred a few times. V gene TRBV10-3 combines with J gene TRBJ2-5, with a weak D call TRBD2 (6 bases). Germline CDR1 reads ENHRY; CDR2 reads SYGVKD. The CDR3 runs 13 residues. Trimming cost V 4 bases and J 7 bases, with 13 bases left between them. The DNA for the CDR3 is TGTGCCATCAGTGGACTAGGGGTTGGGACCCAGTACTTC. Translated: CAISGLGVGTQYF.

J is TRBJ2-1 and V is TRBV27; D is perhaps TRBD2 (5 bases). CDR3 length: 16 amino acids. V dropped 4 bases and J dropped 7 bases, with 20 bases sitting between them. The V gene's germline CDR1 is MNHEY and CDR2 SMNVEV (reference sequence). CDR3 nucleotides: TGTGCCAGCAGTTGGTCCGGGGTACCGATTTTAAATGAGCAGTTCTTC. It translates to CASSWSGVPILNEQFF.

This clonotype was seen a single time. V gene TRBV5-1 combines with J gene TRBJ2-1, with D possibly TRBD2 on 7 matching bases. CDR3 length equals 16 residues. Trimming took off 0 bases at V and 6 bases at J, with 16 bases between the two ends. The germline gives CDR1 SGHRS, CDR2 YFSETQ. The CDR3 loop reads CASSLVAGAMFNEQFF. DNA for the CDR3: TGCGCCAGCAGCTTGGTCGCGGGGGCCATGTTCAATGAGCAGTTCTTC.

The chain carries TRBV9 and TRBJ2-1; 14 nucleotides match TRBD2. CDR3 length: 18 residues. With 4 bases clipped from V and 7 bases from J, the junction kept 13 bases outside the gene matches. From germline, CDR1 is SGDLS and CDR2 YYNGEE. CDR3 residues: CASSLQSGTSGRSNEQFF. For the CDR3, the DNA is TGTGCCAGCAGCCTCCAATCCGGGACTAGCGGGAGATCGAATGAGCAGTTCTTC.

The chain carries TRBV28 and TRBJ2-5; no definite D call. The CDR3 has 15 residues. With 6 bases removed from V and 1 base from J, the gap between germline ends came to 15 bases. Germline CDR1 reads MDHEN; CDR2 reads SYDVKM. The CDR3 loop reads CASRLRSRAQETQYF. The CDR3 DNA is TGTGCCAGCAGGCTTCGGTCTCGGGCCCAAGAGACCCAGTACTTC.

The chain combines TRBV12-3 or TRBV12-4 with TRBJ2-1, with 9 bases identical to TRBD2. This CDR3 spans 14 amino acids. Trimming cost V 6 bases and J 5 bases; bases outside gene matches: 5. CDR3 nucleotides: TGTGCCAGCAGCCCAAGACTAGCGGACAATGAGCAGTTCTTC. Its translation: CASSPRLADNEQFF.

This clonotype occurred a few times. J is TRBJ2-2 and V is TRBV12-3 or TRBV12-4, with D tentatively TRBD2 (7 bases). V lost 5 bases, J lost 7 bases, and 14 bases lay in between. The CDR3 has 14 residues. CDR3 residues: CASSPRGQVGELFF. The CDR3 DNA is TGTGCCAGCAGTCCGCGGGGGCAAGTCGGGGAGCTGTTTTTT.

The V gene is TRBV6-6, the J gene TRBJ1-1; unclear D gene. CDR3 length equals 11 residues. Germline V CDR1 and CDR2: MNHNY, SVGAGI (reference sequence). Trimming took off 2 bases at V and 11 bases at J, with 9 bases between the two ends. The CDR3 sequence: CASSYTFMAFF. In DNA form, the CDR3 reads TGTGCCAGCAGTTACACATTCATGGCTTTCTTT.

This chain links TRBV5-1 with TRBJ2-5, with a tentative D call TRBD2 (5 bases). Trimming pared 0 bases from V and 2 bases from J, leaving 11 bases between. Germline loops: CDR1 SGHRS, CDR2 YFSETQ. CDR3 length: 15 amino acids. Here the CDR3 DNA reads TGCGCCAGCAGCTTGGGTGGAGGCCCTCAAGAGACCCAGTACTTC. Translated, it gives CASSLGGGPQETQYF.

The table lists this clonotype with a few counts. The chain has TRBV9 and TRBJ1-3, with TRBD1 as a possible D gene (6 bases). V was clipped by 0 bases and J by 4 bases, with 17 bases between them. Germline V gene sequence: CDR1 SGDLS, CDR2 YYNGEE. There are 17 residues in the CDR3. The CDR3 loop reads CASSVESYPGAGNTIYF. CDR3 bases: TGTGCCAGCAGCGTAGAGTCATATCCAGGGGCAGGAAACACCATATATTTT.

V is TRBV14 and J is TRBJ2-7, with a weak D call TRBD2 (6 bases). The germline V gene encodes CDR1 SGHDN and CDR2 FVKESK. Trimming removed 1 base at V and 6 bases at J, with 16 bases between. This CDR3 has 15 residues. CDR3 DNA sequence: TGTGCCAGCAGCCAAGGACCCGGGAGATCATCCGAGCAGTACTTC. This translates into CASSQGPGRSSEQYF. Looking up the rest from reference TRBV14 and TRBJ2-7 gives the full variable domain: EAGVTQFPSHSVIEKGQTVTLRCDPISGHDNLYWYRRVMGKEIKFLLHFVKESKQDESGMPNNRFLAERTGGTYSTLKVQPAELEDSGVYFCASSQGPGRSSEQYFGPGTRLTVT.

In its sample, this clonotype was seen a few times. For the CDR3, the DNA is TGCAGTGGGAGAGTAGAGGCCTACAATGAGCAGTTCTTC. It specifies CSGRVEAYNEQFF. J is TRBJ2-1 and V is TRBV20-1, with unresolved D. Germline V gives CDR1 DFQATT, CDR2 SNEGSKA (reference sequence). V lost 7 bases and J 2 bases, leaving 12 bases between the germline ends. The CDR3 consists of 13 residues.

The chain recombines TRBV11-2 with TRBJ1-2; D is ambiguous. This CDR3 has 14 residues. The V end lost 1 base, the J end lost 0 bases, and 6 bases lay between the germline ends. Germline CDR1 reads SGHAT; CDR2 reads FQNNGV. CDR3 residues: CASSLGPANYGYTF. CDR3 sequence (DNA): TGTGCCAGCAGCTTAGGGCCAGCTAACTATGGCTACACCTTC.

The V and J genes are TRBV10-3 and TRBJ2-7; D is unresolved. Germline V gives CDR1 ENHRY, CDR2 SYGVKD. Trimming removed 0 bases from V and 1 base from J, with 4 bases in between. This CDR3 contains 13 residues. CDR3 sequence (DNA): TGTGCCATCAGTGAGTCCCTGTCCTACGAGCAGTACTTC. Its translation is CAISESLSYEQYF.

The V and J genes are TRBV5-6 and TRBJ1-2, with 7 bases identical to TRBD1. With V trimmed by 4 bases and J by 4 bases, 7 bases remained unmatched. Germline V gene lookup returns CDR1 SGHDT and CDR2 YYEEEE. The CDR3 is 14 residues long. CDR3 in DNA: TGTGCCAGCAGCAAAATCCGGGACAGCTATGGCTACACCTTC. This codes for CASSKIRDSYGYTF.

The chain employs TRBV7-2 and TRBJ1-3, with D perhaps matching TRBD1 (5 bases). The germline CDR1 and CDR2 sequences are SGHTA and FQGNSA. The length of the CDR3 is 16 residues. V dropped 3 bases and J dropped 1 base, with 13 bases sitting between them. The CDR3 loop reads CASSFLPGLSGNTIYF. The CDR3 region has the DNA TGTGCCAGCAGCTTCCTCCCAGGGCTATCTGGAAACACCATATATTTT.

The CDR3 region is CASSLRLAGGRDTQYF. For the CDR3, the DNA is TGTGCCAGCAGCCTAAGACTAGCGGGAGGTAGAGATACGCAGTATTTT. The V gene is TRBV7-2, the J gene TRBJ2-3; 13 nucleotides match TRBD2. The V segment lost 5 bases and the J segment 5 bases; nucleotides outside the gene matches: 7. Looked up from germline, CDR1 is SGHTA and CDR2 is FQGNSA. CDR3 length equals 16 residues.